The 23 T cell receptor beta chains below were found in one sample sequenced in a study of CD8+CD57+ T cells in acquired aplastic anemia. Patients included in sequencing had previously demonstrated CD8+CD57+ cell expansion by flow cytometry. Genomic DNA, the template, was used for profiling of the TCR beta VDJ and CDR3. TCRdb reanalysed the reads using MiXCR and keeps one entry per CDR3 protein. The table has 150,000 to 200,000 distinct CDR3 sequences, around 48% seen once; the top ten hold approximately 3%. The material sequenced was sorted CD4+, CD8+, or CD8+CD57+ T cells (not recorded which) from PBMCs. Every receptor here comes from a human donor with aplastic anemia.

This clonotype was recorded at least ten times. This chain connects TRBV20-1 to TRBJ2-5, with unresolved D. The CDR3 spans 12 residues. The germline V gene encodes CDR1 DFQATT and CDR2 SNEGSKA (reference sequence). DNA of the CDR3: TGCAGCGGTGTAGGGCTTCAAGAGACCCAGTACTTC. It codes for CSGVGLQETQYF.

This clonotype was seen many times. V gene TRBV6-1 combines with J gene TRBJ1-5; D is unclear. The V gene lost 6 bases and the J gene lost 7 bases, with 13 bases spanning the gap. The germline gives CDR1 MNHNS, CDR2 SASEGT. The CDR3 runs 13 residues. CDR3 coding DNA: TGTGCCAGCAGCTCCGAACCTGGGCAGCCCCAGCATTTT. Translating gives CASSSEPGQPQHF.

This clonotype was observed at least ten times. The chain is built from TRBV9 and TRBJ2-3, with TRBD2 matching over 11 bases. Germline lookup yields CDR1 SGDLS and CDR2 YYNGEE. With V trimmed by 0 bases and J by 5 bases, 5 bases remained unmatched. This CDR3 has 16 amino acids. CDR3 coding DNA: TGTGCCAGCAGCGTAGCGCTAGCGGGAGGATTAGATACGCAGTATTTT. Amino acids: CASSVALAGGLDTQYF. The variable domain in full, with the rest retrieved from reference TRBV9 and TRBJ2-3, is DSGVTQTPKHLITATGQRVTLRCSPRSGDLSVYWYQQSLDQGLQFLIQYYNGEERAKGNILERFSAQQFPDLHSELNLSSLELGDSALYFCASSVALAGGLDTQYFGPGTRLTVL.

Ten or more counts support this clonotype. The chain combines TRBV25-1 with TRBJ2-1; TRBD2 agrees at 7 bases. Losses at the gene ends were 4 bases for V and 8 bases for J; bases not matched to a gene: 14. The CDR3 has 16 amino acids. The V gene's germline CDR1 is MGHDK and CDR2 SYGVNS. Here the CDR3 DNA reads TGTGCCAGCAGTGCCTTACTAGCGTCAGTTGTGGATGAGCAGTTCTTC. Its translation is CASSALLASVVDEQFF.

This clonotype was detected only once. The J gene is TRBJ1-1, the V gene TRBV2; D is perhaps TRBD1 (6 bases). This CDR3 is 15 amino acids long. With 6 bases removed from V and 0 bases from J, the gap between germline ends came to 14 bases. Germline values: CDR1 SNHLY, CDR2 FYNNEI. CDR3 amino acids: CASSRGMGLNTEAFF. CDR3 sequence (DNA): TGTGCCAGCAGCAGGGGCATGGGTTTGAACACTGAAGCTTTCTTT.

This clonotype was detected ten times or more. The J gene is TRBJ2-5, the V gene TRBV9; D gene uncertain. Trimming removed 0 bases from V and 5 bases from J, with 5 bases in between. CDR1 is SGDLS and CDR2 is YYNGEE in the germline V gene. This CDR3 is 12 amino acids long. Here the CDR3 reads CASSVVGETQYF. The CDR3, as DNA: TGTGCCAGCAGCGTAGTTGGGGAGACCCAGTACTTC.

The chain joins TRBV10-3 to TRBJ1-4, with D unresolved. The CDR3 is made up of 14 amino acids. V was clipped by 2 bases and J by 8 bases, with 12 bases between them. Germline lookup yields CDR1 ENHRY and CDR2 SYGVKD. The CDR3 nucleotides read TGTGCCATCAGTGAGGAAGGGTTACGGGAAAAACTGTTTTTT. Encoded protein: CAISEEGLREKLFF.

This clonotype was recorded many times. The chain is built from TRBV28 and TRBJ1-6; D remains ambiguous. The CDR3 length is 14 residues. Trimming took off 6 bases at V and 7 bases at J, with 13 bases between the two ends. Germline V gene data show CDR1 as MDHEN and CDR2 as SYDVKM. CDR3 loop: CASSPYPPNSPLHF. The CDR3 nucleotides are TGTGCCAGCAGCCCGTACCCGCCGAATTCACCCCTCCACTTT.

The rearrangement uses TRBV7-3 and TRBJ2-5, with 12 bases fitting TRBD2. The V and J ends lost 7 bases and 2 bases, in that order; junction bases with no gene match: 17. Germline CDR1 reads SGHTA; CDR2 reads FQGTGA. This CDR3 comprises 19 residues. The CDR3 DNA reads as TGTGCCAGCACCGATCCGGGAGCTAGCGGGGGGGCCGGTCAAGAGACCCAGTACTTC. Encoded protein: CASTDPGASGGAGQETQYF. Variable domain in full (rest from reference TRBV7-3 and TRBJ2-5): GAGVSQTPSNKVTEKGKYVELRCDPISGHTALYWYRQSLGQGPEFLIYFQGTGAADDSGLPNDRFFAVRPEGSVSTLKIQRTERGDSAVYLCASTDPGASGGAGQETQYFGPGTRLLVL.

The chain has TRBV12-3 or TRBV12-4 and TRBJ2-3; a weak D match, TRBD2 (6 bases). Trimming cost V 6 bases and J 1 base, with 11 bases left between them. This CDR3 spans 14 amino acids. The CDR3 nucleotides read TGTGCCAGCAGAATCGGCGGGGGCACAGATACGCAGTATTTT. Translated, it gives CASRIGGGTDTQYF.

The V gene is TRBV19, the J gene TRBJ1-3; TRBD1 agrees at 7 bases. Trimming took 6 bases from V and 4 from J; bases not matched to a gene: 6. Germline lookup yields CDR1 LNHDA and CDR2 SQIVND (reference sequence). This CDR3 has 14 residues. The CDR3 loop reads CASSLTGLGNTIYF. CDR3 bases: TGTGCCAGTAGCCTGACAGGGCTAGGAAACACCATATATTTT.

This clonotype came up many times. The CDR3 loop is CASSQDRTPLTF. The CDR3 nucleotides are TGTGCCAGCAGCCAAGACCGGACTCCTCTTACCTTC. The chain combines TRBV14 with TRBJ1-2; D not resolved. This CDR3 is built from 12 residues. Germline CDR1 SGHDN, CDR2 FVKESK. V was clipped by 0 bases and J by 14 bases, with 13 bases between them.

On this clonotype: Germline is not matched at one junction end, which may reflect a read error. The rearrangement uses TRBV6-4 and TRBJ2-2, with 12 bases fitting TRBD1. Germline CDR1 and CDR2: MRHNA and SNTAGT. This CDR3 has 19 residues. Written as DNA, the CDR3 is TGTGCCACCAGTGACTCCGGGACAGGGGGCATGGCGAGCACCGGGGAGCTGTTTTTT. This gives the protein CATSDSGTGGMASTGELFF.

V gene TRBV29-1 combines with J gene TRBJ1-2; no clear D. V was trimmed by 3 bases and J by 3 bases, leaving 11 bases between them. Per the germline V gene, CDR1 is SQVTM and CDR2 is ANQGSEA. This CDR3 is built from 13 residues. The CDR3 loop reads CSVDITDDYGYTF. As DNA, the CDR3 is TGCAGCGTTGATATCACAGACGACTATGGCTACACCTTC.

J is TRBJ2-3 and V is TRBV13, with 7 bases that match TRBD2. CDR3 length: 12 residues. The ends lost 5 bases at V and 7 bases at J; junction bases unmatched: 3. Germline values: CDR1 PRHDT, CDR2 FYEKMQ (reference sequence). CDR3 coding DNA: TGTGCCAGCAGCCCCGGGGGGTATACGCAGTATTTT. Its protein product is CASSPGGYTQYF.

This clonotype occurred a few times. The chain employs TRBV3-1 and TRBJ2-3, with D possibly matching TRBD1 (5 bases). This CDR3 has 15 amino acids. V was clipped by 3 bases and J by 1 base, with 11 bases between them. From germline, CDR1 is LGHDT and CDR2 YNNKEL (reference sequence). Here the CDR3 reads CASSQGRPRTDTQYF. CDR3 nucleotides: TGTGCCAGCAGCCAGGGGCGGCCACGCACAGATACGCAGTATTTT.

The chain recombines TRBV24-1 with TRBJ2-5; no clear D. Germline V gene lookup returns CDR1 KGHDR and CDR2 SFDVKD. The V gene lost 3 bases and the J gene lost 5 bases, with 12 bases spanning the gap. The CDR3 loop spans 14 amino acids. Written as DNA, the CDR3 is TGTGCCACCAGTGATCCCTCTCGGATCGAGACCCAGTACTTC. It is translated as CATSDPSRIETQYF.

The CDR3 bases are TGCAGCGCCCATTCTAGCGGGTCGTACGAGCAGTACTTC. This translates into CSAHSSGSYEQYF. This chain uses TRBV29-1 with TRBJ2-7, with TRBD2 matching over 8 bases. Germline V gives CDR1 SQVTM, CDR2 ANQGSEA. V trimming: 7 bases; J trimming: 4 bases; junction bases outside the gene matches: 9. CDR3 length equals 13 residues.

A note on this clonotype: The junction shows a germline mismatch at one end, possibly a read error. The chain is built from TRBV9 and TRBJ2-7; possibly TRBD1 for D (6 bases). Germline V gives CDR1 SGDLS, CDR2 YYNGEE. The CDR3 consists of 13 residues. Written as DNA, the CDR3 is TGCGCCAGCGGCCCCACAGGGTTTGACGAGCAGTACTTC. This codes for CASGPTGFDEQYF.

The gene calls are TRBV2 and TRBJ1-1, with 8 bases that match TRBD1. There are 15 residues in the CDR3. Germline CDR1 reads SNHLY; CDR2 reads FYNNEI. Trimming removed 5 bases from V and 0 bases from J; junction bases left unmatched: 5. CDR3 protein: CASSPGQVLNTEAFF. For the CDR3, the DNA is TGTGCCAGCAGTCCGGGACAGGTACTGAACACTGAAGCTTTCTTT.

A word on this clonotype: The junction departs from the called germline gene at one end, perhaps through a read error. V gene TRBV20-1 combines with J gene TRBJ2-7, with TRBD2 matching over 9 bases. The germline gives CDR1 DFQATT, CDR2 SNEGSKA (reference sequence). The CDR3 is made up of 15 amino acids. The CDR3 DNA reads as TGCAGTGCGAGAGACCTGCGGGGGGGTTTGGACGAGCAGTACTTC. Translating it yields CSARDLRGGLDEQYF.

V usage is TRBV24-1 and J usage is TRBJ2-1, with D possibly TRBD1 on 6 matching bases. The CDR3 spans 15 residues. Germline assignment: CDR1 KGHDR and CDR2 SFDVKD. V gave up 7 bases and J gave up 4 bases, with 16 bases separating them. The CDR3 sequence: CATSPTQGQYNEQFF. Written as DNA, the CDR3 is TGTGCCACCAGCCCAACCCAGGGGCAGTACAATGAGCAGTTCTTC.

CDR3 bases: TGTGCCAGCAGCTTGGAGACAGTTTACGAGCAGTACTTC. Residues: CASSLETVYEQYF. This chain joins TRBV5-4 and TRBJ2-7; D perhaps matches TRBD1 (5 bases). This CDR3 is built from 13 residues. Germline CDR1 SGHNT, CDR2 YYREEE (reference sequence). The V gene lost 0 bases and the J gene lost 4 bases, with 8 bases spanning the gap.